Shown below are 8 T cell receptor beta chains from a single sample sequenced in a study of monozygotic twins with inflammatory bowel disease (dated by TCRdb to between 2018 and 2021). Library creation used 5' RACE. Sequencing relied on an Illumina HiSeq 2500. TCRdb reprocessed the reads, reporting each CDR3 protein sequence once and no DNA. The sample table holds approximately 340,000 distinct CDR3 sequences. The ten largest clones add up to around 2% of the sample. The sequencing sample was made of blood. The origin of the receptors is a human donor with ulcerative colitis or Crohn's disease, or a healthy co-twin of an affected twin (not recorded which).

V gene TRBV10-2 combines with J gene TRBJ2-2; TCRdb picks TRBD1, but there is no DNA to check that call. The CDR3 spans 14 residues. Germline assignment: CDR1 WSHSY and CDR2 SAAADI. CDR3 loop: CASSESQGFGELFF.

This rearrangement joins TRBV23-1 to TRBJ2-6; TCRdb calls TRBD1, which cannot be checked without DNA. TRBV23-1 is annotated as an ORF whose role is uncertain. The CDR3 is 23 residues long. Here the CDR3 reads CASSHSSGSSGEKKGSGANVLTF.

The rearrangement links TRBV12-3 or TRBV12-4 to TRBJ2-5. This CDR3 spans 12 amino acids. The CDR3 loop reads CASSLGLVTQYF.

This sequence joins TRBV24-1 and TRBJ1-2; TCRdb proposes TRBD1, but this gene call is untestable without DNA. CDR1 and CDR2 (germline): KGHDR, SFDVKD. There are 16 residues in the CDR3. The chain's CDR3 is CATSDPGTEENYGYTF.

The chain carries TRBV11-2 and TRBJ2-5; TCRdb's assignment of TRBD1 cannot be checked, as there is no DNA. The CDR3 spans 16 residues. Looked up from germline, CDR1 is SGHAT and CDR2 is FQNNGV. CDR3: CASSPRGAQGVKTQYF.

The V gene is TRBV5-1, the J gene TRBJ2-5; TCRdb selects TRBD2, and the lack of DNA leaves this call unchecked. The germline gives CDR1 SGHRS, CDR2 YFSETQ. This CDR3 region has 18 residues. The CDR3 reads CASSFGLAGGGFQETQYF.

The chain carries TRBV20-1 and TRBJ2-1; the D gene TCRdb calls, TRBD1, cannot be checked with no DNA. The germline CDR1 and CDR2 sequences are DFQATT and SNEGSKA (reference sequence). The CDR3 extends over 15 amino acids. This chain's CDR3 is CSARVYRASYNEQFF.

This chain joins TRBV5-1 and TRBJ1-6; with no DNA, the TCRdb D assignment of TRBD1 cannot be verified. Germline lookup yields CDR1 SGHRS and CDR2 YFSETQ. This CDR3 spans 14 amino acids. The CDR3 sequence is CASSPGTSHRPLHF.